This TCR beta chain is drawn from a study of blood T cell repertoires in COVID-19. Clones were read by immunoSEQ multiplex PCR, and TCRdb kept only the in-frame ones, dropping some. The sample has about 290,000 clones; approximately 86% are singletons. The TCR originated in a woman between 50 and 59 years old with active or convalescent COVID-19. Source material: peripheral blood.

The CDR3 DNA is TGTGCCAGTAGTATAGATAGACGGGGGTACCGCCTCCACTTT. It encodes CASSIDRRGYRLHF. The gene calls are TRBV19 and TRBJ1-6, with D possibly matching TRBD1 (5 bases). Germline V gene sequence: CDR1 LNHDA, CDR2 SQIVND (reference sequence). The CDR3 has 14 residues. Trimming removed 0 bases from V and 15 bases from J, with 15 bases in between.